These T cell receptor beta chains were read from a single sample in a study of blood T cells in healthy people across ages. TCRdb ran MiXCR on the 5' RACE reads and lists one entry per CDR3 protein. The sample has approximately 800,000 distinct CDR3 sequences, more than 50% seen once. The source material was blood. The source is a middle-aged man in good health. The CDR3 runs from the conserved cysteine through the conserved F or W. The D gene is left open where the match is weak. Size tells how often a clone was seen (once, few, many) or the class of an expanded clone, and some rows leave it out.

j_call d_call clone_size v_call cdr3_aa cdr3_nt
TRBJ1-5 TRBD1 few TRBV20-1 CSAGTGGNQPQHF TGCAGTGCGGGGACAGGGGGTAATCAGCCCCAGCATTTT
TRBJ2-1 TRBD1 once TRBV5-1 CASSLEGQDPDEQFF TGCGCCAGCAGCTTGGAGGGACAGGACCCGGATGAGCAGTTCTTC
TRBJ2-7 NA NA TRBV24-1 CATSSRHPYEQYF TGTGCCACCAGTTCCAGACACCCCTACGAGCAGTACTTC
TRBJ2-7 TRBD1 NA TRBV11-3 CASSSRQGWDEQYF TGTGCCAGCAGCTCCCGACAGGGTTGGGACGAGCAGTACTTC
TRBJ2-5 NA NA TRBV29-1 CSVVGGVETQYF TGCAGCGTTGTGGGGGGCGTAGAGACCCAGTACTTC
TRBJ2-3 TRBD2 NA TRBV28 CASSYSGGASDTQYF TGTGCCAGCAGTTATAGCGGGGGGGCTTCAGATACGCAGTATTTT
TRBJ2-5 TRBD1 once TRBV7-6 CASSPLLGQGAETQYF TGTGCCAGCAGTCCACTCCTCGGACAGGGGGCAGAGACCCAGTACTTC
TRBJ2-1 NA NA TRBV12-5 CASGPTGGGGTNEQFF TGTGCTAGTGGTCCAACAGGGGGAGGGGGTACCAATGAGCAGTTCTTC
TRBJ2-5 NA NA TRBV28 CASFPGRGETQYF TGTGCCAGTTTCCCTGGACGCGGGGAGACCCAGTACTTC
TRBJ2-1 NA NA TRBV4-1 CASSQSQGRVSYNEQFF TGTGCCAGCAGCCAAAGCCAGGGGAGGGTTTCTTACAATGAGCAGTTCTTC
TRBJ2-3 NA NA TRBV4-2 CASSDGNQDTQYF TGTGCCAGCAGTGACGGGAATCAAGATACGCAGTATTTT
TRBJ2-1 TRBD2 few TRBV6-2/TRBV6-3 CASSASGRAGNEQFF TGTGCCAGCAGTGCTAGCGGGAGGGCGGGCAATGAGCAGTTCTTC
TRBJ2-1 NA few TRBV7-6 CASSRDSLGSYNEQFF TGTGCCAGCAGCAGGGATTCGCTCGGCTCCTACAATGAGCAGTTCTTC
TRBJ1-2 NA NA TRBV20-1 CSARGAGDSHEANYGYTF TGCAGTGCTAGAGGGGCAGGGGACTCTCACGAAGCTAACTATGGCTACACCTTC
TRBJ2-5 TRBD1 few TRBV5-1 CASSLVGQGAETQYF TGCGCCAGCAGCTTGGTCGGACAGGGGGCTGAGACCCAGTACTTC
TRBJ2-5 NA NA TRBV9 CASTTAAGREETQYF TGTGCCAGCACGACGGCGGCAGGGCGAGAAGAGACCCAGTACTTC
TRBJ2-5 NA once TRBV7-2 CASSDVYGQYF TGTGCCAGCAGCGACGTCTACGGGCAGTACTTC
TRBJ2-7 NA NA TRBV12-3/TRBV12-4 CASTTAGYSYEQYF TGTGCCAGCACCACCGCCGGGTATTCCTACGAGCAGTACTTC
TRBJ2-6 NA NA TRBV12-3/TRBV12-4 CASSLSGRSGANVLTF TGTGCCAGCAGTTTATCCGGTCGCTCTGGGGCCAACGTCCTGACTTTC
TRBJ1-1 NA few TRBV2 CASSEGVSEQSAAFF TGTGCCAGCAGTGAGGGGGTATCGGAGCAATCGGCGGCTTTCTTT
TRBJ2-7 NA NA TRBV10-3 CAISESGAGGRGHYEQYF TGTGCCATCAGTGAGTCAGGAGCGGGCGGCAGGGGTCACTACGAGCAGTACTTC
TRBJ1-5 NA NA TRBV9 CASSVGWQGGQPQHF TGTGCCAGCAGCGTAGGGTGGCAGGGAGGTCAGCCCCAGCATTTT
TRBJ2-5 TRBD2 NA TRBV6-5 CASSYAAGGETQYF TGTGCCAGCAGTTACGCAGCGGGAGGTGAGACCCAGTACTTC
TRBJ2-3 NA NA TRBV30 CAWSSPLSTDTQYF TGTGCCTGGAGTAGCCCCCTTAGCACAGATACGCAGTATTTT
TRBJ2-5 TRBD2 NA TRBV6-1 CATNREGYQETQYF TGTGCCACCAACCGGGAGGGGTACCAAGAGACCCAGTACTTC
TRBJ2-5 TRBD2 few TRBV28 CASVRGLAGGETQYF TGTGCCAGCGTCAGGGGACTAGCGGGAGGAGAGACCCAGTACTTC
TRBJ1-6 NA NA TRBV5-1 CASSLAGYSPLHF TGCGCCAGCAGCTTGGCCGGCTATTCACCCCTCCACTTT
TRBJ2-2 TRBD1 NA TRBV7-3 CACSNQGVTGELFF TGTGCCTGCAGTAATCAGGGGGTGACCGGGGAGCTGTTTTTT
TRBJ2-7 NA NA TRBV20-1 CSARTLEPYEQYF TGCAGTGCTAGGACCCTTGAGCCCTACGAGCAGTACTTC
TRBJ2-7 TRBD2 NA TRBV7-9 CASSLDMASGRHEQYF TGTGCCAGCAGCTTAGATATGGCTAGCGGGAGGCATGAGCAGTACTTC
TRBJ2-3 TRBD2 NA TRBV6-4 CASSETSGGVDTQYF TGTGCCAGCAGTGAAACTAGCGGGGGCGTAGATACGCAGTATTTT
TRBJ2-7 NA NA TRBV28 CASSPWAKKTSPEQYF TGTGCCAGCAGCCCTTGGGCCAAAAAGACTAGTCCCGAGCAGTACTTC
TRBJ2-3 NA NA TRBV10-2 CASSELSMRVGTQYF TGCGCCAGCAGTGAGCTCTCTATGAGAGTGGGTACGCAGTATTTT
TRBJ2-1 TRBD2 NA TRBV11-3 CASSYSFGRENNEQFF TGTGCCAGCAGCTACAGCTTTGGGAGGGAAAACAATGAGCAGTTCTTC
TRBJ1-2 NA NA TRBV27 CASSDGGRYGYTF TGTGCCAGCAGCGACGGAGGACGGTATGGCTACACCTTC
TRBJ2-4 NA NA TRBV27 CASSFQSQRDIQYF TGTGCCAGCAGTTTTCAATCCCAGCGGGACATTCAGTACTTC
TRBJ1-1 TRBD1 NA TRBV12-3/TRBV12-4 CASSQPRQGVVGAFF TGTGCCAGCAGCCAGCCTAGGCAGGGGGTCGTCGGAGCTTTCTTT
TRBJ2-7 NA NA TRBV25-1 CASSVQGSLYEQYF TGTGCCAGCAGTGTTCAGGGGTCCCTATACGAGCAGTACTTC
TRBJ2-3 NA NA TRBV14 CASSQVRTARSTDTQYF TGTGCCAGCAGCCAAGTTCGGACAGCCCGAAGCACAGATACGCAGTATTTT